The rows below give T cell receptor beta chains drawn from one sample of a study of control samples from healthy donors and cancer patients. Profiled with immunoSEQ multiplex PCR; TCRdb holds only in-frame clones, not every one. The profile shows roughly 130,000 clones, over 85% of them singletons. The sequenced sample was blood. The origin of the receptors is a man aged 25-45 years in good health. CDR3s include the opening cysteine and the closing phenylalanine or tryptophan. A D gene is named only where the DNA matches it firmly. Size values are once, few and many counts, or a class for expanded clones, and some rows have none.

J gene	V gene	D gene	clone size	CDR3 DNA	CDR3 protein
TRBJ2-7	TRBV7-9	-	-	TGTGCCAGCAGCTTAGAGGGGCCCCAATCCTACGAGCAGTACTTC	CASSLEGPQSYEQYF
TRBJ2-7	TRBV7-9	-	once	TGTGCCAGCAGCCACGACGGGCAAACCCCCGAGCAGTACTTC	CASSHDGQTPEQYF
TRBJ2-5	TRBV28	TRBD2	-	TGTGCCAGCAGTCTAGCGGGGGCGCGTACGGAGACCCAGTACTTC	CASSLAGARTETQYF
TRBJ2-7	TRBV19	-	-	TGTGCCAGTAGTATAAGGTGGGACGAGGTGCACGAGCAGTACTTC	CASSIRWDEVHEQYF
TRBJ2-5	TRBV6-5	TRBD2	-	TGTGCCAGCGGTTTCGGGGGACTAGCTGAGACCCAGTACTTC	CASGFGGLAETQYF
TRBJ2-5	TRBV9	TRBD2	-	TGTGCCAGCAGCCCCTCCGGGACTAGCGAGACCCAGTACTTC	CASSPSGTSETQYF
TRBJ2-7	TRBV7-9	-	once	TGTGCCAGCAGCCCACCGGGACTGACGACCTCCTACGAGCAGTACTTC	CASSPPGLTTSYEQYF
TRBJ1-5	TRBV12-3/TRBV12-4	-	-	TGTGCCAGCACCAAGCAGGTGAATCAGCCCCAGCATTTT	CASTKQVNQPQHF
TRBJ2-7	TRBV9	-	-	TGTGCCAGCAGCCCCAGGACGGGACCCTACGAGCAGTACTTC	CASSPRTGPYEQYF
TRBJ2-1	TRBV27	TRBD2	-	TGTGCCAGCAGTCCACTAGCGGGGGTCTCAAAGGGGCAGTTCTTC	CASSPLAGVSKGQFF
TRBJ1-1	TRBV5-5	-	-	TGTGCCAGCAGCTTGGAAAGCCCTGAAGCTTTCTTT	CASSLESPEAFF
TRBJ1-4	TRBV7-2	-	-	TGTGCCAGCAGCCCAGACGGTGAAAAACTGTTTTTT	CASSPDGEKLFF
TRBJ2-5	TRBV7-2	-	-	TGTGCCAGCAGCCGTTTCTTGACCCAAGAGACCCAGTACTTC	CASSRFLTQETQYF
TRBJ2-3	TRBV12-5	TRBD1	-	TGTGCTAGTGGTTTGGCCCGGGACAGGGGAAGAGGAGATACGCAGTATTTT	CASGLARDRGRGDTQYF
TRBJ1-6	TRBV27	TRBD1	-	TGTGCCAGCAGTGTAACAGGGGCCTATAATTCACCCCTCCACTTT	CASSVTGAYNSPLHF
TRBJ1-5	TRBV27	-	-	TGTGCCAGCAGTTTCACAGGTAGCAATCAGCCCCAGCATTTT	CASSFTGSNQPQHF
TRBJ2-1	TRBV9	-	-	TGTGCCAGCAGCGTAGGGGGACACGGAGGCAATGAGCAGTTCTTC	CASSVGGHGGNEQFF
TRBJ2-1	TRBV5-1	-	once	TGCGCCAGCAGCTTGGCTGCGAGGCATGAGCAGTTCTTC	CASSLAARHEQFF
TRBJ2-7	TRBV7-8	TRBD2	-	TGTGCCAGCAGCTTGGCGGGTGCTATAATTATTAGCGGGGTTTACGAGCAGTACTTC	CASSLAGAIIISGVYEQYF
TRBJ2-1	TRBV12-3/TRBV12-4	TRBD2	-	TGTGCCAGCAGTTTTAGCGGGGGGAATGAGCAGTTCTTC	CASSFSGGNEQFF
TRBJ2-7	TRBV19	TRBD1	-	TGTGCCAGTAGTTGGGGGACAGGGCCCTACGAGCAGTACTTC	CASSWGTGPYEQYF
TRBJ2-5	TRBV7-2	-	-	TGTGCCAGCAGCTTAAGGGCTGGGACACTCACGGTTGAGACCCAGTACTTC	CASSLRAGTLTVETQYF
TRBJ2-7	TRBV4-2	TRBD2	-	TGTGCCAGCAGCCAAGAGACTAGCGGGGGAAACGAGCAGTACTTC	CASSQETSGGNEQYF
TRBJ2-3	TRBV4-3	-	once	TGCGCCAGCAGCCAATTCGCGATTGGGACAGATACGCAGTATTTT	CASSQFAIGTDTQYF
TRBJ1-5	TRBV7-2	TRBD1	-	TGTGCCAGCAGCCCGCGACAGGGGCCCGATTATAGCAATCAGCCCCAGCATTTT	CASSPRQGPDYSNQPQHF
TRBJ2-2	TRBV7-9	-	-	TGTGCCAGCAGCTGGGGTCGGGGAAACACCGGGGAGCTGTTTTTT	CASSWGRGNTGELFF
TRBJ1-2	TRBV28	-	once	TGTGCCAGCAGTTTGACAGCTGAGGCCTATGGCTACACCTTC	CASSLTAEAYGYTF
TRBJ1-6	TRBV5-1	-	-	TGCGCCAGCAGCTTGTCAGGCAGTAGTCCACCCCTCCACTTT	CASSLSGSSPPLHF
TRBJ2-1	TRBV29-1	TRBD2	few	TGCAGCGTTGAAAAGCCGACGTTTGGAGCGGGGGGTCCCGATGAGCAGTTCTTC	CSVEKPTFGAGGPDEQFF
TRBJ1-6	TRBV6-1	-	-	TGTGCCAGCAGTTTGCCGGGACAAAATTCACCCCTCCACTTT	CASSLPGQNSPLHF
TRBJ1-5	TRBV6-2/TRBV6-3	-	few	TGTGCCAGCAGCCTCAGAGAGGTCCAGCCCCAGCATTTT	CASSLREVQPQHF
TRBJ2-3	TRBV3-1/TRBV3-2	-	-	TGTGCCAGCAGCCGATCTGGGGGGGGGCCAAAAGATACGCAGTATTTT	CASSRSGGGPKDTQYF
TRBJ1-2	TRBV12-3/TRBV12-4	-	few	TGTGCCAGCAGTTTTGGGGAGTTCCTCGGCTACACCTTC	CASSFGEFLGYTF
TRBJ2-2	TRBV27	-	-	TGTGCCAGCACCCCGTGGGTGGCTGCAGGGACCGGGGAGCTGTTTTTT	CASTPWVAAGTGELFF
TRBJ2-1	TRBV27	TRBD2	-	TGTGCCAGTGTCTACCGGGGGGGCTCAAATGAGCAGTTCTTC	CASVYRGGSNEQFF
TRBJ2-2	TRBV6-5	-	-	TGTGCCAGTTATCGATCCGGGGAGCTGTTTTTT	CASYRSGELFF
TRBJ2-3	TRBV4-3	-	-	TGCGCCAGCAGCCAACCGGGACTCAGGTGGAATACGCAGTATTTT	CASSQPGLRWNTQYF
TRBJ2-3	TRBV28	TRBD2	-	TGTGCCAGCGGGGAACTAGCGGGATACACAGATACGCAGTATTTT	CASGELAGYTDTQYF
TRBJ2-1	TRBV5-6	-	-	TGTGCCAGCAGCCCCCCGGGGGCTGGAGACAATGAGCAGTTCTTC	CASSPPGAGDNEQFF
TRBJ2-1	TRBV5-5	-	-	TGTGCCAGCAGCATCGGGTGGGGGGCGGTCAATGAGCAGTTCTTC	CASSIGWGAVNEQFF
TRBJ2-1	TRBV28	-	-	TGTGCCAGCAGCCTTCGGGGAGAGCAGTTCTTC	CASSLRGEQFF
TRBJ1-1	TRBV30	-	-	TGTGCCTGGAGTCCGCTAGGGTTGAACACTGAAGCTTTCTTT	CAWSPLGLNTEAFF
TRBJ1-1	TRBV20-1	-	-	TGCAGTGCTAGTCCCCAGAACACTGAAGCTTTCTTT	CSASPQNTEAFF
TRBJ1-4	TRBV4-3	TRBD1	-	TGCGCCAGCAGCCGACGACAGGGGGTCGCAACTAATGAAAAACTGTTTTTT	CASSRRQGVATNEKLFF
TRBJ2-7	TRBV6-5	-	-	TGTGCCAGCATCAAAAGGGGCGGATCCTACGAGCAGTACTTC	CASIKRGGSYEQYF
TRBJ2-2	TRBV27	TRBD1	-	TGTGCCAGCAGTATACCGACAGGGGGCACCGGGGAGCTGTTTTTT	CASSIPTGGTGELFF
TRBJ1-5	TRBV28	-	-	TGTGCCAGCAGTAGCGGGTACAATCAGCCCCAGCATTTT	CASSSGYNQPQHF
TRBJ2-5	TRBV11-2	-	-	TGTGCCAGCAGCTTAGGTTTTGCACCCCTGCCGGGGGAGACCCAGTACTTC	CASSLGFAPLPGETQYF